The 28 T cell receptor beta chains reported below all come from one sample, sequenced in a study of a mutant IDH1 vaccine in newly diagnosed glioma. Assay used: immunoSEQ multiplex PCR; TCRdb lists only in-frame clones, some missing. The sample contains around 89,000 clones, about 80% of which appear only once. The time point here: baseline, week 1 (first vaccination visit). Treatment reported: pre-vaccination baseline after standard-of-care therapy. Source: PBMCs, taken from a glioma patient treated with radiotherapy, temozolomide or both. The receptors originated from a woman aged 50 to 60 with glioma.

The chain couples TRBV7-2 to TRBJ1-1; 8 bases align to TRBD1. CDR1 and CDR2 (germline): SGHTA, FQGNSA. This CDR3 contains 14 residues. The trim removed 5 bases at V and 0 bases at J, leaving 2 bases unmatched. The CDR3 DNA is TGTGCCAGCAGCCCGGACAGGGTGAACACTGAAGCTTTCTTT. Protein product: CASSPDRVNTEAFF.

The CDR3 DNA follows: TGTGCCAGCAGCCCTCTCGGACAGGGACTTGGCTACACCTTC. Protein product: CASSPLGQGLGYTF. J is TRBJ1-2 and V is TRBV7-9, with TRBD1 identical over 8 bases. V lost 5 bases, J lost 7 bases, and 9 bases stayed unmatched. The CDR3 totals 14 residues. In germline, CDR1 is SEHNR, CDR2 FQNEAQ (reference sequence).

There are a few counts of this clone. V and J are TRBV5-3 and TRBJ1-4, with a tentative D call TRBD1 (6 bases). TRBV5-3 is noted as an ORF with a role that remains uncertain. This CDR3 region has 14 residues. The V end was cut by 1 base, the J end by 3 bases, with 7 bases between. The CDR3 DNA reads as TGTGCCAGAAGCTTGACAGGGTCTAATGAAAAACTGTTTTTT. Protein: CARSLTGSNEKLFF.

V and J are TRBV5-4 and TRBJ1-6, with 9 bases matching TRBD1. Germline-derived CDR1 and CDR2 are SGHNT and YYREEE (reference sequence). The CDR3 covers 18 residues. The trim removed 5 bases at V and 0 bases at J, leaving 9 bases unmatched. The CDR3 is CASRQNGQGLSYNSPLHF. CDR3 coding DNA: TGTGCCAGCAGACAAAACGGACAGGGGCTCTCCTATAATTCACCCCTCCACTTT.

The rearrangement joins TRBV10-1 to TRBJ1-1; D uncertain. V lost 2 bases to trimming and J lost 1 base, with 11 bases between them. The CDR3 length is 15 residues. Germline values: CDR1 WNHNN, CDR2 SYGVQD (reference sequence). The CDR3 protein is CASSESGCQNTEAFF. The CDR3, as DNA: TGCGCCAGCAGTGAGAGTGGTTGCCAGAACACTGAAGCTTTCTTT.

In its sample, this clone was seen once. Other DNA sequences in the sample encode the same CDR3. The chain recombines TRBV7-9 with TRBJ1-2, with D hard to call. Germline lookup yields CDR1 SEHNR and CDR2 FQNEAQ (reference sequence). Trimming shortened V by 2 bases and J by 2 bases, and 6 bases separated the two germline ends. The CDR3 extends over 13 amino acids. CDR3 region: CASSLRENYGYTF. The DNA of the CDR3 is TGTGCCAGCAGCTTACGGGAAAACTATGGCTACACCTTC.

This chain links TRBV9 with TRBJ1-1, with D possibly being TRBD1 (6 bases). CDR3 length: 16 residues. Germline V lookup: CDR1 SGDLS, CDR2 YYNGEE. Trimming shortened V by 4 bases and J by 4 bases, and 20 bases separated the two germline ends. The CDR3 is CASSPPGGAFSTEAFF. CDR3 DNA sequence: TGTGCCAGCAGCCCTCCGGGGGGGGCGTTCAGCACTGAAGCTTTCTTT.

This clone occurred once. This chain joins TRBV30 and TRBJ1-6; D perhaps matches TRBD1 (5 bases). The CDR3 contains 17 residues. V shed 0 bases and J shed 9 bases, with 21 bases lying between them. From germline, CDR1 is GTSNPN and CDR2 SVGIG (reference sequence). CDR3 loop: CAWSVRSGTGLVSPLHF. The CDR3 DNA is TGTGCCTGGAGTGTACGGTCCGGGACTGGACTAGTTTCACCCCTCCACTTT.

The sample holds a few counts of this clone. The chain has TRBV19 and TRBJ1-1; D remains ambiguous. The CDR3 is made up of 12 amino acids. The germline V and J ends were trimmed by 6 bases and 5 bases, with 10 bases remaining between them. Germline lookup yields CDR1 LNHDA and CDR2 SQIVND (reference sequence). In DNA, the CDR3 is TGTGCCAGTAGAGACAAAGGGACTGAAGCTTTCTTT. Translating it yields CASRDKGTEAFF. The whole variable domain, remainder taken from reference TRBV19 and TRBJ1-1, is DGGITQSPKYLFRKEGQNVTLSCEQNLNHDAMYWYRQDPGQGLRLIYYSQIVNDFQKGDIAEGYSVSREKKESFPLTVTSAQKNPTAFYLCASRDKGTEAFFGQGTRLTVV.

This chain uses TRBV18 with TRBJ2-3, with 10 bases that match TRBD2. This CDR3 spans 17 amino acids. Germline CDR1 reads KGHSH; CDR2 reads LQKENI. Trimming took 0 bases from V and 1 from J; bases not matched to a gene: 4. CDR3 sequence: CASSPPIAGGRTDTQYF. DNA of the CDR3: TGTGCCAGCTCACCACCGATAGCGGGGGGCCGCACAGATACGCAGTATTTT.

This rearrangement joins TRBV7-2 to TRBJ2-7; the D is unclear. With 2 bases removed from V and 1 base from J, the gap between germline ends came to 9 bases. This CDR3 spans 14 amino acids. Germline CDR1 is SGHTA and CDR2 is FQGNSA. CDR3: CASSLSMGSYEQYF. In DNA form, the CDR3 reads TGTGCCAGCAGCTTATCGATGGGATCCTACGAGCAGTACTTC.

This clone was observed a single time. The chain's CDR3 is CASSTHSGGQGDIQYF. For the CDR3, the DNA is TGTGCCAGCAGTACTCATAGCGGGGGGCAGGGGGACATTCAGTACTTC. The rearrangement uses TRBV27 and TRBJ2-4; 10 bases match TRBD2. The J segment lost 8 bases and the V segment lost 5 bases, leaving 12 bases of the junction unmatched. Germline V gene sequence: CDR1 MNHEY, CDR2 SMNVEV (reference sequence). The CDR3 is made up of 16 amino acids.

The V call is TRBV5-1, the J call TRBJ2-3, with 10 nucleotides matching TRBD2. The CDR3 is 15 amino acids. Per the germline V gene, CDR1 is SGHRS and CDR2 is YFSETQ. The ends lost 4 bases at V and 4 bases at J; junction bases unmatched: 6. CDR3 DNA sequence: TGCGCCAGCAGCGCCTGGACTAGCGGAGCAGATACGCAGTATTTT. Translation gives CASSAWTSGADTQYF.

The CDR3 nucleotides are TGCGCCAGCAGCGCGGGGGGGGCCCTGGTTGGAGAGCAGTACTTC. This codes for CASSAGGALVGEQYF. V is TRBV5-1 and J is TRBJ2-7, with TRBD2 identical over 9 bases. Per germline, CDR1 SGHRS and CDR2 YFSETQ. After removal of 4 bases from V and 7 bases from J, the junction contained 12 bases not matched to a gene. The CDR3 is 15 residues long.

The chain's CDR3 is CASSQDKSGETQYF. The CDR3, as DNA: TGTGCCAGCAGCCAAGATAAGTCGGGGGAGACCCAGTACTTC. This chain joins TRBV4-2 and TRBJ2-5; a possible D gene is TRBD2 (5 bases). CDR1 is LGHNA, CDR2 YNFKEQ, per germline. The CDR3 spans 14 residues. V was trimmed by 0 bases and J by 5 bases, leaving 10 bases between them.

CDR3 nucleotide sequence: TGTGCCAGTAGTATAATGGGGGGAAATCAGCCCCAGCATTTT. It yields the protein CASSIMGGNQPQHF. The chain couples TRBV19 to TRBJ1-5; D possibly corresponds to TRBD1 (5 bases). CDR1 is LNHDA, CDR2 SQIVND, per germline (reference sequence). This CDR3 contains 14 residues. V was clipped by 2 bases and J by 4 bases, with 9 bases between them. Based on the CDR3 plus reference TRBV19 and TRBJ1-5, the full variable domain is DGGITQSPKYLFRKEGQNVTLSCEQNLNHDAMYWYRQDPGQGLRLIYYSQIVNDFQKGDIAEGYSVSREKKESFPLTVTSAQKNPTAFYLCASSIMGGNQPQHFGDGTRLSIL.

The rearrangement joins TRBV6-1 to TRBJ2-2; a possible D gene is TRBD2 (6 bases). From germline, CDR1 is MNHNS and CDR2 SASEGT. The CDR3 covers 15 residues. Deletions cut 8 bases from V and 4 bases from J, with 17 bases between. The CDR3 protein is CASSYGGYATGELFF. The CDR3 DNA reads TGTGCCAGCTCCTATGGGGGGTATGCCACCGGGGAGCTGTTTTTT.

The chain links TRBV13 to TRBJ2-6; a possible D gene is TRBD2 (5 bases). Germline CDR1 and CDR2: PRHDT and FYEKMQ (reference sequence). This CDR3 has 15 amino acids. Trimming removed 7 bases at V and 0 bases at J, with 10 bases between. The CDR3 protein is CASTTRGSGANVLTF. CDR3 sequence (DNA): TGTGCCAGCACTACTCGGGGCTCTGGGGCCAACGTCCTGACTTTC. The complete variable domain, with remaining parts taken from reference TRBV13 and TRBJ2-6, reads AAGVIQSPRHLIKEKRETATLKCYPIPRHDTVYWYQQGPGQDPQFLISFYEKMQSDKGSIPDRFSAQQFSDYHSELNMSSLELGDSALYFCASTTRGSGANVLTFGAGSRLTVL.

The gene calls are TRBV10-2 and TRBJ2-1; a weak D match, TRBD1 (5 bases). The CDR3 has 16 residues. V was trimmed by 3 bases and J by 0 bases, leaving 12 bases between them. Germline V CDR1 and CDR2: WSHSY, SAAADI. CDR3 sequence reads: CASSDIGARSYNEQFF. In DNA, the CDR3 is TGCGCCAGCAGTGACATAGGGGCACGCTCCTACAATGAGCAGTTCTTC.

The chain couples TRBV6-1 to TRBJ1-2; D is possibly TRBD1 (6 bases). V lost 6 bases to trimming and J lost 4 bases, with 12 bases between them. The CDR3 runs to 13 residues. From germline, CDR1 is MNHNS and CDR2 SASEGT. The CDR3 region is CASRKDSTYGYTF. CDR3 coding DNA: TGTGCCAGCAGGAAGGACAGTACCTATGGCTACACCTTC.

The chain couples TRBV28 to TRBJ1-1, with a tentative D call TRBD1 (5 bases). The CDR3 extends over 11 amino acids. Between the trimmed V and J ends, which lost 4 bases and 10 bases, there was a span of 10 bases. CDR1 is MDHEN and CDR2 is SYDVKM in the germline V gene. The CDR3 nucleotides read TGTGCCAGCAGTTATGGGGCTGGAGCTTTCTTT. Amino acids: CASSYGAGAFF. The variable domain in full, with the rest retrieved from reference TRBV28 and TRBJ1-1, is DVKVTQSSRYLVKRTGEKVFLECVQDMDHENMFWYRQDPGLGLRLIYFSYDVKMKEKGDIPEGYSVSREKKERFSLILESASTNQTSMYLCASSYGAGAFFGQGTRLTVV.

V and J are TRBV21-1 and TRBJ1-6. TRBV21-1 is designated a pseudogene. The CDR3 runs 13 residues. This CDR3 is CASSKAVYSPLHF. CDR3 nucleotides: TGTGCCAGCAGCAAAGCGGTCTATTCACCCCTCCACTTT.

The chain recombines TRBV7-8 with TRBJ1-5, with a possible D match to TRBD1 (6 bases). Trimming removed 0 bases at V and 1 base at J, with 10 bases between. This CDR3 is 16 amino acids long. Germline V gene sequence: CDR1 SGHVS, CDR2 FQNEAQ. Here the CDR3 DNA reads TGTGCCAGCAGCTTAGCATGGCAGGGGAGCAATCAGCCCCAGCATTTT. Encoded protein: CASSLAWQGSNQPQHF.

The J gene is TRBJ2-7, the V gene TRBV5-6, with D uncertain. The CDR3 spans 13 residues. The V end was cut by 4 bases, the J end by 2 bases, with 10 bases between. CDR1 is SGHDT, CDR2 YYEEEE, per germline. CDR3 protein: CASSVASAYEQYF. CDR3 bases: TGTGCCAGCAGCGTCGCGAGCGCCTACGAGCAGTACTTC.

This sequence joins TRBV27 and TRBJ1-5; TRBD1 is a possible D gene (5 bases). In germline, CDR1 is MNHEY, CDR2 SMNVEV (reference sequence). The CDR3 contains 17 residues. Trimming pared 5 bases from V and 0 bases from J, leaving 17 bases between. The CDR3 spells CASSRQTLSNSNQPQHF. The CDR3 coding sequence is TGTGCCAGCAGTAGACAGACACTCAGCAATAGCAATCAGCCCCAGCATTTT.

This clone occurred many times. V is TRBV7-2 and J is TRBJ2-7; the D gene is possibly TRBD1 (6 bases). With 5 bases removed from V and 0 bases from J, the gap between germline ends came to 14 bases. The germline V gene encodes CDR1 SGHTA and CDR2 FQGNSA. CDR3 size: 15 residues. The CDR3: CASSPGQWSSYEQYF. The CDR3 DNA is TGTGCCAGCAGCCCGGGACAATGGAGCTCCTACGAGCAGTACTTC.

The table lists this clone with a few counts. This chain links TRBV9 with TRBJ1-1; 7 bases map to TRBD1. The CDR3 runs 13 residues. Germline trimming cut 4 bases from V and 6 bases from J; bases unmatched to any gene: 6. Germline V lookup: CDR1 SGDLS, CDR2 YYNGEE. The CDR3 DNA sequence: TGTGCCAGCAGCTCGGGACAGATTCCTGAAGCTTTCTTT. As protein: CASSSGQIPEAFF.

This clone was seen only once. The DNA for the CDR3 is TGTGCCTGGAGGGACCAGACAGGGCGCTCTGGAAACACCATATATTTT. Its translation: CAWRDQTGRSGNTIYF. The chain uses TRBV30 and TRBJ1-3, with 7 bases identical to TRBD1. Germline CDR1 is GTSNPN and CDR2 is SVGIG (reference sequence). The CDR3 consists of 16 residues. Trimming cost V 3 bases and J 0 bases; bases outside gene matches: 8.